This is a list of T cell receptor beta chains from one sample in a study of shared clonotypes between healthy human individuals. TCRdb's table, derived via immunoSEQ multiplex PCR, lists solely in-frame clones and lacks some. Here the sample spans around 690,000 clones, about 90% being singletons. Material: memory CD8+ T cells from PBMCs. Source of these receptors: a man in his late teens or twenties in good health. Some clones in this sample may be carry-over from other donors' samples. The CDR3 runs from the conserved cysteine through the conserved F or W. The D gene is left open where the match is weak. Clone size is shown for a subset of rows, as once, few, many or a class of expanded clone.

TRBV28	TRBJ1-2	.	.	CASSLWWAGVDYGYTF	TGTGCCAGCAGTTTATGGTGGGCAGGGGTCGACTATGGCTACACCTTC
TRBV29-1	TRBJ2-1	.	.	CSGSIYEQFF	TGCAGCGGGAGTATCTATGAGCAGTTCTTC
TRBV5-1	TRBJ2-5	.	TRBD1	CASSLDGTAKETQYF	TGCGCCAGCAGCTTGGATGGGACAGCGAAAGAGACCCAGTACTTC
TRBV11-2	TRBJ2-2	.	.	CASSLGPAGELFF	TGTGCCAGCAGCCTAGGACCGGCCGGGGAGCTGTTTTTT
TRBV27	TRBJ1-1	.	TRBD1	CASSLRAGGYNTEAFF	TGTGCCAGCAGTTTACGGGCAGGGGGCTATAACACTGAAGCTTTCTTT
TRBV4-1	TRBJ2-7	.	.	CASSHRGLDYEQYF	TGCGCCAGCAGCCACCGGGGACTCGACTACGAGCAGTACTTC
TRBV28	TRBJ2-5	.	TRBD1	CASRSRDRAQETQYF	TGTGCCAGCAGAAGCCGGGACAGGGCACAAGAGACCCAGTACTTC
TRBV4-3	TRBJ2-1	once	TRBD2	CASSQHTSGLYNEQFF	TGCGCCAGCAGCCAGCACACTAGCGGACTTTACAATGAGCAGTTCTTC
TRBV5-1	TRBJ2-7	once	.	CASSLENTFYEQYF	TGCGCCAGCAGCTTGGAGAACACTTTCTACGAGCAGTACTTC
TRBV27	TRBJ1-1	once	.	CASRGGAGSNTEAFF	TGTGCCAGCAGGGGTGGGGCAGGGTCGAACACTGAAGCTTTCTTT
TRBV7-9	TRBJ2-1	.	TRBD1	CASSPGQLNEQFF	TGTGCCAGCAGCCCGGGACAGCTCAATGAGCAGTTCTTC
TRBV9	TRBJ1-1	.	.	CASSVVSSDTEAFF	TGTGCCAGCAGCGTAGTGAGCAGCGACACTGAAGCTTTCTTT
TRBV7-9	TRBJ1-5	.	.	CASSPADFNQPQHF	TGTGCCAGCAGCCCAGCAGACTTCAATCAGCCCCAGCATTTT
TRBV7-2	TRBJ2-3	.	TRBD1	CASSPGQVSWGTQYF	TGTGCCAGCAGCCCGGGACAGGTCTCGTGGGGTACGCAGTATTTT
TRBV27	TRBJ2-7	.	TRBD2	CASKLLAGAYEQYF	TGTGCCAGCAAATTACTAGCGGGAGCCTACGAGCAGTACTTC
TRBV11-2	TRBJ2-1	.	TRBD2	CASSLGTRRERAYNEQFF	TGTGCCAGCAGCTTAGGAACTAGGCGGGAGAGAGCCTACAATGAGCAGTTCTTC
TRBV7-9	TRBJ2-7	.	.	CASSTDGTYEQYF	TGTGCCAGCAGCACGGACGGGACCTACGAGCAGTACTTC
TRBV30	TRBJ2-3	.	TRBD2	CAWSAGLATDTQYF	TGTGCCTGGAGTGCGGGACTAGCGACAGATACGCAGTATTTT
TRBV5-1	TRBJ1-1	few	.	CASSLDGKTEAFF	TGCGCCAGCAGCTTGGATGGCAAAACTGAAGCTTTCTTT
TRBV7-2	TRBJ2-7	.	TRBD2	CASSLEAGAPEQYF	TGTGCCAGCAGCTTAGAAGCGGGAGCACCCGAGCAGTACTTC
TRBV7-9	TRBJ2-5	.	TRBD2	CASSPGGGVETQYF	TGTGCCAGCAGCCCGGGGGGGGGCGTGGAGACCCAGTACTTC
TRBV9	TRBJ2-1	.	.	CASSASGPRNEQFF	TGTGCCAGCAGCGCATCGGGGCCACGCAATGAGCAGTTCTTC
TRBV7-8	TRBJ2-3	.	TRBD1	CASSQRGRGRVATSTDTQYF	TGTGCCAGCAGCCAAAGGGGCAGGGGGCGCGTGGCAACTAGCACAGATACGCAGTATTTT
TRBV7-9	TRBJ2-7	.	.	CASSKFTGVRSYEQYF	TGTGCCAGCAGCAAATTTACGGGCGTCCGCTCCTACGAGCAGTACTTC
TRBV6-5	TRBJ2-1	.	.	CASSYSIGVRYNEQFF	TGTGCCAGCAGTTACTCGATTGGAGTCAGATACAATGAGCAGTTCTTC
TRBV10-2	TRBJ2-7	.	.	CASSDWAYEQYF	TGCGCCAGCAGTGATTGGGCCTACGAGCAGTACTTC
TRBV6-1	TRBJ1-4	.	.	CASSEKFWGEKLFF	TGTGCCAGCAGTGAAAAATTCTGGGGGGAAAAACTGTTTTTT
TRBV2	TRBJ2-3	.	TRBD2	CASRYYTGLAGGGRGTDTQYF	TGTGCCAGCAGATACTATACGGGACTAGCGGGAGGAGGAAGGGGCACAGATACGCAGTATTTT
TRBV19	TRBJ2-1	.	TRBD2	CASRVAGGPVEQFF	TGTGCCAGTAGGGTAGCGGGAGGGCCAGTTGAGCAGTTCTTC
TRBV28	TRBJ2-2	.	TRBD1	CASSLYTTGAGELFF	TGTGCCAGCAGTTTGTACACAACAGGGGCCGGGGAGCTGTTTTTT
TRBV28	TRBJ1-1	once	.	CASSLFTRVAFF	TGTGCCAGCAGTTTATTTACTCGCGTTGCTTTCTTT
TRBV5-8	TRBJ1-5	.	.	CASSLGQPQHF	TGTGCCAGCAGCTTGGGTCAGCCCCAGCATTTT
TRBV27	TRBJ2-5	once	.	CASSLLVPAGIQETQYF	TGTGCCAGCAGTTTATTGGTTCCTGCGGGGATCCAAGAGACCCAGTACTTC
TRBV11-2	TRBJ2-5	.	.	CASSPGGSGTIKGQETQYF	TGTGCCAGCAGCCCAGGGGGTAGCGGGACCATAAAGGGGCAAGAGACCCAGTACTTC
TRBV28	TRBJ2-2	.	.	CASSAPAYTGELFF	TGTGCCAGCAGTGCCCCGGCGTACACCGGGGAGCTGTTTTTT
TRBV9	TRBJ1-3	.	TRBD1	CASSEQGASGNTIYF	TGTGCCAGCAGCGAACAGGGGGCCTCTGGAAACACCATATATTTT
TRBV7-3	TRBJ2-7	once	TRBD2	CASSPGLGSYEQYF	TGTGCCAGCAGCCCTGGACTAGGATCCTACGAGCAGTACTTC